This T cell receptor beta chain appears in the sequencing data of a study of HIV-infected patients and healthy controls. Follow-up blood was drawn about 14 weeks, roughly three months, after antiretroviral therapy began. The repertoire came from unfractionated whole blood and reflected all unsorted peripheral T cells. The CDR3 has 17 residues. CDR1 and CDR2 from the germline V gene are MGHRA and YSYEKL. The junction had 7 bases not matched to a gene; V was cut back by 3 bases and J by 6 bases. Alpha and beta constant-region primers primed reverse transcription of around 500 ng RNA. Separate chain-specific third strand synthesis with multiplexing indices produced the alpha and beta libraries. TCRdb called the 5' RACE reads again in MiXCR, with one record for every CDR3 protein. The data show 15,000 to 20,000 distinct CDR3 sequences, 8.5% seen once. This clonotype was counted between two and nine times.

The sample in question was blood, obtained during antiretroviral therapy. This receptor was identified in an adult with HIV infection. The chain combines TRBV4-1 with TRBJ2-1, with 14 positions matching TRBD2. This CDR3 is CASSHRLAGGWSNEQFF. In DNA form, the CDR3 reads TGCGCCAGCAGCCATAGACTAGCGGGAGGGTGGTCCAATGAGCAGTTCTTC.